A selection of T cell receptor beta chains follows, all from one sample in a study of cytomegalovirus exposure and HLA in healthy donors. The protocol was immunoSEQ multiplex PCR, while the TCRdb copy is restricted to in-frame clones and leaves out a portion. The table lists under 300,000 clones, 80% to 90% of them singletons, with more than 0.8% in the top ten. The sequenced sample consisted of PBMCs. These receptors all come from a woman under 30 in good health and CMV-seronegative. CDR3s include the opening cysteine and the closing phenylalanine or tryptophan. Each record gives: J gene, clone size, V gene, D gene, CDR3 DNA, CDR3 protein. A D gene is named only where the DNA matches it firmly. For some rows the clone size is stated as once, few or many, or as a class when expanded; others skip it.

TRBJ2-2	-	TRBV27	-	TGTGCCAGCAAATACAGGGTCAACACCGGGGAGCTGTTTTTT	CASKYRVNTGELFF
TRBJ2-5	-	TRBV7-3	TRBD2	TGTGCCAGCAGCTCCCCCGAGCGGGGGCCTACCCAAGAGACCCAGTACTTC	CASSSPERGPTQETQYF
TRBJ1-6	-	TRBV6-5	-	TGTGCCAGCAGTTACTTTCAGGACTATAATTCACCCCTCCACTTT	CASSYFQDYNSPLHF
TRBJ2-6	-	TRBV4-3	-	TGCGCCAGCAGCCAAGACCAGGGTTCTGGGGCCAACGTCCTGACTTTC	CASSQDQGSGANVLTF
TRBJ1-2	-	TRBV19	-	TGTGCCAGTAGTATAGGAGGGTATCAGTATGGCTACACCTTC	CASSIGGYQYGYTF
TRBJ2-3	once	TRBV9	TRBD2	TGTGCCAGCAGCAAGAGCGGGGGGCTAGGGGATACGCAGTATTTT	CASSKSGGLGDTQYF
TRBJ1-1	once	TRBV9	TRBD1	TGTGCCAGCAGCGTAGCTGCCCTGACAGGGCAAGGGGGTGAAGCTTTCTTT	CASSVAALTGQGGEAFF
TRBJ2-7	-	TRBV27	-	TGTGCCAGCAGCAAATCCGGGTACGAGCAGTACTTC	CASSKSGYEQYF
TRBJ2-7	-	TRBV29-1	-	TGCAGCGTTGACGGGTTAGCGGACTCCTACGAGCAGTACTTC	CSVDGLADSYEQYF
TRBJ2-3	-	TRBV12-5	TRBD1	TGTGCTAGTGGCCCTGGGACAGGGGGTGGCACAGATACGCAGTATTTT	CASGPGTGGGTDTQYF
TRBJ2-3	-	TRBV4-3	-	TGCGCCAGCAGCCAAGGGGAGCTCGGGGCGCAGTATTTT	CASSQGELGAQYF
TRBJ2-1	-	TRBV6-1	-	TGTGCCAGCGATCGGGGGAAGAACAATGAGCAGTTCTTC	CASDRGKNNEQFF
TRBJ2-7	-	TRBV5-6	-	TGTGCCAGCAGCCCGTTGGACAGAACGGGAAACGAGCAGTACTTC	CASSPLDRTGNEQYF
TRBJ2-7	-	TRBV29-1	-	TGCAGCGTTGTTACAGGGTTAGATGACGAGCAGTACTTC	CSVVTGLDDEQYF
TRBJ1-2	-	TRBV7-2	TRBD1	TGTGCCAGCAGCGGGGGACAGGGAGACTATGGCTACACCTTC	CASSGGQGDYGYTF
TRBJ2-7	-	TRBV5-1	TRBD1	TGCGCCAGCAGCCGGGACAGTGAGGCCTACGAGCAGTACTTC	CASSRDSEAYEQYF
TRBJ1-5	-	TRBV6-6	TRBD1	TGTGCCAGCAGTTACGACAGGGGTAAAAGCAATCAGCCCCAGCATTTT	CASSYDRGKSNQPQHF
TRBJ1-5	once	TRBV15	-	TGTGCCACCAGCACGTGGGGGGGAAACCAGCCCCAGCATTTT	CATSTWGGNQPQHF
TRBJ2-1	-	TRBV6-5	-	TGTGCCAGCAGTTTCTATGCTAGCCCCAACAATGAGCAGTTCTTC	CASSFYASPNNEQFF
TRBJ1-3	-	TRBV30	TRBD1	TGTGCCTGGAGTGTACAGGGGAACACCATATATTTT	CAWSVQGNTIYF
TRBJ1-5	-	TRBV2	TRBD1	TGTGCCAGCAGTGGACAGGGGGCGGGCAATCAGCCCCAGCATTTT	CASSGQGAGNQPQHF
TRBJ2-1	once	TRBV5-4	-	TGTGCCAGCAGCTTTTTCCCCGGGGTAGAACGGAATGAGCAGTTCTTC	CASSFFPGVERNEQFF
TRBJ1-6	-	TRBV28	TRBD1	TGTGCCAGCAGTTTAGGGGACAGGTTACCCTCTAATTCACCCCTCCACTTT	CASSLGDRLPSNSPLHF
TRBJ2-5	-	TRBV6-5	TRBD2	TGTGCCAGCAGGCCACTAGCGGGAGGTCGAGAGACCCAGTACTTC	CASRPLAGGRETQYF
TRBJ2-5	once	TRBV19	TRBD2	TGTGCCAGTAGTAGGACTAGCGGGGGTGTCCAAGAGACCCAGTACTTC	CASSRTSGGVQETQYF
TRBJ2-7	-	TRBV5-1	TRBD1	TGCGCCAGCAGGCGATCTGACAGGGGCCACGAGCAGTACTTC	CASRRSDRGHEQYF
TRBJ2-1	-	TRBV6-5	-	TGTGCCAGCAGAGAACAACAGGGAAGAGGTGAGCAGTTCTTC	CASREQQGRGEQFF
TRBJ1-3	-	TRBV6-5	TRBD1	TGTGCCAGCAGTGTCTCGACAGGGTCTGGAAACACCATATATTTT	CASSVSTGSGNTIYF
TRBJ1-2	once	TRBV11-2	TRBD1	TGTGCCAGCAGCTTTGGGACAGGCTATGGCTACACCTTC	CASSFGTGYGYTF
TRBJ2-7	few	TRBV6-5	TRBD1	TGTGCCAGCAGCCGGGACAGGGGAAACCACGAGCAGTACTTC	CASSRDRGNHEQYF
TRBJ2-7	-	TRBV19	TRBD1	TGTGCCAGTAGTGTTGGACAGGGTTCCTACGAGCAGTACTTC	CASSVGQGSYEQYF
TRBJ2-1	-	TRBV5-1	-	TGCGCCAGCAGCTTAACAGGGCCCAATGAGCAGTTCTTC	CASSLTGPNEQFF
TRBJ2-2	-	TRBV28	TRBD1	TGTGCCAGCGGAAGGACAGGGGTCCCCGGGGAGCTGTTTTTT	CASGRTGVPGELFF
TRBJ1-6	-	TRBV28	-	TGTGCCAGCAGTTTAGAACAGGGCCACTCACCCCTCCACTTT	CASSLEQGHSPLHF
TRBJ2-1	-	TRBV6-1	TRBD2	TGTGCCAGCAGGGGAAGGGGACTACACAATGAGCAGTTCTTC	CASRGRGLHNEQFF
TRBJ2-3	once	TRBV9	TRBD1	TGTGCCAGCAGTCTTTGGGACAGCTACACAGATACGCAGTATTTT	CASSLWDSYTDTQYF
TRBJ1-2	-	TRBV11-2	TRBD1	TGTGCCAGCAGCCATGACAGGGCTGATGGCTACACCTTC	CASSHDRADGYTF
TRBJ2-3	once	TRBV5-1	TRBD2	TGCGCCAGCAGCTTAAACGGGAGGGCCGTGGATACGCAGTATTTT	CASSLNGRAVDTQYF